The clone carrying this T cell receptor beta chain was observed many times. What it recognizes is unknown. Between the trimmed V and J ends, which lost 6 bases and 7 bases, there was a span of 13 bases. The germline gives CDR1 MNHEY, CDR2 SMNVEV (reference sequence). The CDR3 is 14 amino acids. The data were obtained in a study of T-cell memory formation after mild COVID-19. Study-wide background: For the most part, TCR clusters were specific to one donor.

TCRdb reprocessed the 5' RACE reads via MiXCR and lists one record per CDR3 protein. The sample shows 110,000 or so distinct CDR3 sequences, around a fifth of them seen only once. Study outcomes and limitations: Later expanders leaned toward CD4+, whereas clones contracting from day 15 to 85 were balanced CD4/CD8. Clones which contracted sat mainly in CM and EM if CD4+, and in EMRA if CD8+.

The chain employs TRBV27 and TRBJ1-6, with no clear D. Material for sequencing was PBMCs or a T cell subset sorted from them (not recorded which). This sequence was found in a man aged 18 to 29 who had mild COVID-19 (a few samples of this study predate the infection). Cell type and time point are not known. In DNA, the CDR3 is TGTGCCAGCAGCCCAAACTCGGAGAATTCACCCCTCCACTTT. Its translation: CASSPNSENSPLHF.